This TCR beta chain was identified in a study of blood T cell repertoires in COVID-19. Background on the study: The United States, Italy and Spain provided the acute and convalescent COVID-19 samples.

The repertoire was sequenced with immunoSEQ multiplex PCR; TCRdb's copy has only in-frame clones and lacks some. The sample lists some 140,000 clones, around 85% occurring once. V lost 3 bases, J lost 7 bases, and 6 bases lay in between. This CDR3 contains 11 residues. The sequence was collected from a human donor in a cohort sampled during active COVID-19. The specimen was peripheral blood. The chain is built from TRBV12-3 or TRBV12-4 and TRBJ1-1; D ambiguous. The CDR3 spells CASSFQREAFF. As DNA, the CDR3 is TGTGCCAGCAGTTTTCAGCGTGAAGCTTTCTTT.